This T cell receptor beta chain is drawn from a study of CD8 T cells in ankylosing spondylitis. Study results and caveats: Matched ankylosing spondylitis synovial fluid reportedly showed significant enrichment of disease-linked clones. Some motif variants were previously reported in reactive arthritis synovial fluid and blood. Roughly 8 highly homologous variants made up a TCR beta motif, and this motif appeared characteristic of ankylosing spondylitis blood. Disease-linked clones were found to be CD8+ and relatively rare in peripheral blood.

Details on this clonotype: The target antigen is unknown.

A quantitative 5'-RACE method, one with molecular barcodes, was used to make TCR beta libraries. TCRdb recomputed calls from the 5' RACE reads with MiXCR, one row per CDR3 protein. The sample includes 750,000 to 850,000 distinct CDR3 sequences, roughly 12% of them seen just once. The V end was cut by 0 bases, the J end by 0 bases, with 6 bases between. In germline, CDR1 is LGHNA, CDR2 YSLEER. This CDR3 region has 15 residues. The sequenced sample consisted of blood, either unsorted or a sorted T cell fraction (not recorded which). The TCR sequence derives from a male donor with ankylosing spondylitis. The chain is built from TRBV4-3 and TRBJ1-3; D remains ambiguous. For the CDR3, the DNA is TGCGCCAGCAGCCAAGATCTATACTCTGGAAACACCATATATTTT. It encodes CASSQDLYSGNTIYF.